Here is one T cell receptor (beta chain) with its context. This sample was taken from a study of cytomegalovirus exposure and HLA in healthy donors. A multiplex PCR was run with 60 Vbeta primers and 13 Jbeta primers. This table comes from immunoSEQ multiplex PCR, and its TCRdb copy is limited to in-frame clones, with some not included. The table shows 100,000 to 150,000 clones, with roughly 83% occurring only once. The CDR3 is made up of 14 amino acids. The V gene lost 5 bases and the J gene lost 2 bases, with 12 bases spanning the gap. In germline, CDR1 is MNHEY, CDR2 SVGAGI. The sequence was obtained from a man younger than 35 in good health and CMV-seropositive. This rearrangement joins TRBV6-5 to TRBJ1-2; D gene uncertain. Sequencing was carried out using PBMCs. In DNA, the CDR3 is TGTGCCAGCAGTGAGGGAGGGAGGAACTATGGCTACACCTTC. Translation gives CASSEGGRNYGYTF.